The present TCR beta chain was sequenced within a study of beta chain features in type 1 diabetes. Points from the study as a whole: The study found moderately but significantly shorter TCRB CDR3s in all four CD4+ subsets of Type 1 diabetes patients.

Expressed TCRB transcripts were sequenced because the entire RNA isolate underwent reverse transcription. The protocol was immunoSEQ multiplex PCR, while the TCRdb copy is restricted to in-frame clones and leaves out a portion. Counted here are 150,000 to 180,000 clones, about a tenth occurring once; the ten biggest clones make up approximately 0.46%. The sample holds a few counts of this clone. Its specificity is unknown. The specimen sequenced was central memory CD4+ T cells from blood. The source of this sequence is a man younger than 40 with type 1 diabetes.

The CDR3, as DNA: TGTGCCAGCAGCCAAGATGAAGACAGGGAGGTTATCCAGTACTTC. It codes for CASSQDEDREVIQYF. This chain uses TRBV4-2 with TRBJ2-5; a weak D match, TRBD1 (7 bases). There are 15 residues in the CDR3. The germline gives CDR1 LGHNA, CDR2 YNFKEQ. Trimming stripped 0 bases from V and 10 bases from J, with 18 bases between.